The T cell receptor (beta chain) described here comes from a study of beta chain features in type 1 diabetes. Each donor gave one heparinised blood draw averaging approximately 100 mL. All of the isolated RNA was reverse transcribed, so expressed TCRB transcripts were sequenced. The assay was immunoSEQ multiplex PCR, and TCRdb's table has in-frame clones only and misses some. The sample carries under 400,000 clones, roughly a fifth recorded once. Concerning this clone: The same CDR3 is also encoded by other DNA sequences in this sample.

This TCR was recovered from a woman aged 18-29 years in good health. The material sequenced was naive CD4+ T cells from blood.

The chain's CDR3 is CASSLGQRYNEQFF. The CDR3 DNA follows: TGCGCCAGCAGCTTGGGTCAGCGGTACAATGAGCAGTTCTTC. The chain combines TRBV5-1 with TRBJ2-1; a weak D match, TRBD2 (5 bases). V shed 0 bases and J shed 4 bases, with 8 bases lying between them. The CDR3 totals 14 residues. Per the germline V gene, CDR1 is SGHRS and CDR2 is YFSETQ.